Below, 27 T cell receptor beta chains from the same sample are listed, as sequenced in a study of shared T cell receptors in the human thymus. Sequencing used immunoSEQ multiplex PCR; TCRdb keeps in-frame clones, though not all of them. Of 600,000 to 900,000 clones in the sample, approximately 85% were seen once. The same data also contributed to another study, on human thymus T cells.

Sample: thymocytes. The receptors derive from a girl under two years old with a congenital heart defect.

The chain joins TRBV7-6 to TRBJ2-2, with D perhaps matching TRBD2 (6 bases). The V gene lost 1 base and the J gene lost 4 bases, with 25 bases spanning the gap. The CDR3 runs to 20 residues. The V gene's germline CDR1 is SGHVS and CDR2 FNYEAQ. The CDR3: CASSLGWRDAPNYGTGELFF. The DNA for the CDR3 is TGTGCCAGCAGCTTAGGTTGGCGGGACGCTCCGAACTATGGCACCGGGGAGCTGTTTTTT.

The chain links TRBV5-6 to TRBJ1-2, with D possibly being TRBD1 (6 bases). The CDR3 runs to 15 residues. V was cut by 2 bases and J by 0 bases, with 11 bases left in between. Germline CDR1 and CDR2: SGHDT and YYEEEE. The CDR3 coding sequence is TGTGCCAGCAGCTTACCGACAGGAACTAACTATGGCTACACCTTC. Protein product: CASSLPTGTNYGYTF.

There are a few counts of this clone. The rearrangement joins TRBV5-6 to TRBJ2-3; 9 nucleotides align to TRBD1. V trimming: 5 bases; J trimming: 2 bases; junction bases outside the gene matches: 12. The CDR3 totals 17 residues. Germline values: CDR1 SGHDT, CDR2 YYEEEE. CDR3 nucleotides: TGTGCCAGCAGAAATCACCCCGGGACAGGGATCACAGATACGCAGTATTTT. Amino acid sequence: CASRNHPGTGITDTQYF. The variable domain in full, with the rest retrieved from reference TRBV5-6 and TRBJ2-3, is DAGVTQSPTHLIKTRGQQVTLRCSPKSGHDTVSWYQQALGQGPQFIFQYYEEEERQRGNFPDRFSGHQFPNYSSELNVNALLLGDSALYLCASRNHPGTGITDTQYFGPGTRLTVL.

The chain couples TRBV7-2 to TRBJ2-5, with 8 bases identical to TRBD2. CDR1 and CDR2 (germline): SGHTA, FQGNSA. The CDR3 is made up of 17 amino acids. J was trimmed by 2 bases and V by 1 base; bases with no gene match: 9. Here the CDR3 reads CASSLEHQRGTQETQYF. The CDR3 region has the DNA TGTGCCAGCAGCTTAGAGCATCAGCGGGGGACTCAAGAGACCCAGTACTTC. Complete variable domain (other parts from reference TRBV7-2 and TRBJ2-5): GAGVSQSPSNKVTEKGKDVELRCDPISGHTALYWYRQSLGQGLEFLIYFQGNSAPDKSGLPSDRFSAERTGGSVSTLTIQRTQQEDSAVYLCASSLEHQRGTQETQYFGPGTRLLVL.

The V call is TRBV4-3, the J call TRBJ1-3; 8 bases match TRBD1. In germline, CDR1 is LGHNA, CDR2 YSLEER. J gave up 4 bases and V 1 base, and 18 bases lay outside the gene matches. The CDR3 is 20 residues long. In nucleotides, the CDR3 is TGCGCCAGCAGCCAAGGTCCTGCCGGGACGACAGGGGCAATAGGAAACACCATATATTTT. This translates into CASSQGPAGTTGAIGNTIYF.

This rearrangement joins TRBV10-3 to TRBJ1-1, with 10 nucleotides matching TRBD1. The CDR3 totals 14 residues. V was pared by 6 bases and J by 5 bases, with 6 bases of the junction left unmatched. Germline lookup yields CDR1 ENHRY and CDR2 SYGVKD. In nucleotides, the CDR3 is TGTGCCATCAGCTTGACAGGGGGCGGAACTGAAGCTTTCTTT. Translation gives CAISLTGGGTEAFF.

The V call is TRBV5-8, the J call TRBJ1-5, with D perhaps matching TRBD1 (5 bases). V was trimmed by 4 bases and J by 4 bases, leaving 15 bases between them. CDR1 is SGHTS and CDR2 is YDEGEE in the germline V gene. The CDR3 runs 15 residues. CDR3 sequence reads: CASSRAQETNQPQHF. The CDR3 bases are TGTGCCAGCAGCAGGGCACAGGAGACAAATCAGCCCCAGCATTTT.

J is TRBJ1-1 and V is TRBV5-1; the D is unclear. V lost 0 bases to trimming and J lost 1 base, with 13 bases between them. CDR1 is SGHRS and CDR2 is YFSETQ in the germline V gene. The CDR3 is 16 amino acids. The DNA of the CDR3 is TGCGCCAGCAGCTTGGAATTCGGTCCCCCGAACACTGAAGCTTTCTTT. Encoded protein: CASSLEFGPPNTEAFF.

This clone was observed a few times. This chain uses TRBV12-5 with TRBJ1-1, with D maybe TRBD1 (6 bases). The CDR3 is 16 residues long. V lost 3 bases and J 1 base, leaving 15 bases between the germline ends. Germline-derived CDR1 and CDR2 are LGHNT and FRNRAP. The CDR3 reads CASGFQNKDRNTEAFF. The CDR3 DNA is TGTGCTAGTGGTTTCCAAAATAAGGACAGGAACACTGAAGCTTTCTTT.

This clone was found a few times. The J gene is TRBJ2-7, the V gene TRBV27; the D gene is possibly TRBD1 (7 bases). The CDR3 sequence is 17 residues long. CDR1 MNHEY and CDR2 SMNVEV come from the germline V gene (reference sequence). V was clipped by 5 bases and J by 1 base, with 21 bases between them. The CDR3 here is CASSPPQKTGRSYEQYF. CDR3 bases: TGTGCCAGCAGTCCCCCCCAAAAGACAGGGAGGTCCTACGAGCAGTACTTC.

The V call is TRBV9, the J call TRBJ2-7; D unclear. The V end lost 0 bases, the J end lost 6 bases, and 10 bases lay between the germline ends. The germline CDR1 and CDR2 sequences are SGDLS and YYNGEE. The CDR3 extends over 13 amino acids. As DNA, the CDR3 is TGTGCCAGCAGCGTAGATTGGAGCTGCGAGCAGTACTTC. Its protein product is CASSVDWSCEQYF.

This clone was seen only a few times. The chain couples TRBV19 to TRBJ1-2, with D possibly TRBD1 on 5 matching bases. Germline-derived CDR1 and CDR2 are LNHDA and SQIVND (reference sequence). There are 14 residues in the CDR3. V shed 7 bases and J shed 5 bases, with 17 bases lying between them. CDR3 residues: CASNEGRRSYGYTF. The CDR3 bases are TGTGCCAGTAATGAGGGGAGGAGATCATATGGCTACACCTTC.

This chain uses TRBV6-1 with TRBJ1-5; TRBD1 aligns across 7 bases. The CDR3 runs 14 residues. The V gene's germline CDR1 is MNHNS and CDR2 SASEGT. V dropped 4 bases and J dropped 7; count of bases not matched to a gene: 7. The CDR3 here is CASSVRRGAQPQHF. The DNA of the CDR3 is TGTGCCAGCAGTGTACGCAGGGGGGCACAGCCCCAGCATTTT.

The V call is TRBV18, the J call TRBJ1-2; the D is unclear. The V gene's germline CDR1 is KGHSH and CDR2 LQKENI. V shed 4 bases and J shed 8 bases, with 11 bases lying between them. The CDR3 is 12 amino acids. The CDR3 region has the DNA TGTGCCAGCTCACAGAGGGAGGCCGGCTACACCTTC. Translation gives CASSQREAGYTF.

J is TRBJ2-7 and V is TRBV10-3; D is unclear. The V end was cut by 6 bases, the J end by 5 bases, with 11 bases between. The CDR3 runs 12 residues. The germline V gene has CDR1 ENHRY and CDR2 SYGVKD. CDR3 sequence (DNA): TGTGCCATCAGGTCCCTCCCTGACGAGCAGTACTTC. Its protein is CAIRSLPDEQYF.

V usage is TRBV27 and J usage is TRBJ1-1; D is possibly TRBD1 (6 bases). Germline V CDR1 and CDR2: MNHEY, SMNVEV (reference sequence). V shed 4 bases and J shed 3 bases, with 18 bases lying between them. CDR3 size: 16 residues. The CDR3 loop reads CASSSTRRGWDTEAFF. As DNA, the CDR3 is TGTGCCAGCAGTTCAACCCGCAGGGGATGGGACACTGAAGCTTTCTTT.

The rearrangement links TRBV6-5 to TRBJ2-5; TRBD2 matches at 12 bases. This CDR3 has 14 amino acids. The V gene's germline CDR1 is MNHEY and CDR2 SVGAGI. Trimming removed 8 bases from V and 3 bases from J; junction bases left unmatched: 4. CDR3 coding DNA: TGTGCCAGCCGCAGGACTAGCGGGGAAGAGACCCAGTACTTC. The encoded protein is CASRRTSGEETQYF.

V is TRBV29-1 and J is TRBJ2-5; D may be TRBD1 (5 bases). CDR1 is SQVTM, CDR2 ANQGSEA, per germline. The CDR3 consists of 15 residues. V was cut by 3 bases and J by 7 bases, with 21 bases left in between. CDR3 loop: CSVEPRTRSSGTQYF. DNA for the CDR3: TGCAGCGTTGAGCCTAGGACACGGTCGAGTGGGACCCAGTACTTC.

This clone was found once. The rearrangement uses TRBV7-6 and TRBJ1-6, with TRBD1 as a possible D gene (5 bases). Between the trimmed V and J ends, which lost 0 bases and 8 bases, there was a span of 14 bases. This CDR3 is built from 16 residues. Germline V gene lookup returns CDR1 SGHVS and CDR2 FNYEAQ. The chain's CDR3 is CASSLAEGGGDSPLHF. Written as DNA, the CDR3 is TGTGCCAGCAGCTTAGCGGAGGGTGGAGGGGATTCACCCCTCCACTTT. The full variable domain, rest sourced from reference TRBV7-6 and TRBJ1-6, is GAGVSQSPRYKVTKRGQDVALRCDPISGHVSLYWYRQALGQGPEFLTYFNYEAQQDKSGLPNDRFSAERPEGSISTLTIQRTEQRDSAMYRCASSLAEGGGDSPLHFGNGTRLTVT.

The chain is built from TRBV2 and TRBJ1-2, with D perhaps TRBD1 (5 bases). CDR1 and CDR2 (germline): SNHLY, FYNNEI. This CDR3 comprises 14 residues. The ends were cut back, 6 bases at V and 3 bases at J, with 14 bases in the middle. The CDR3 DNA reads TGTGCCAGCAGGGCAGACAGTAGGGACTATGGCTACACCTTC. This encodes CASRADSRDYGYTF.

The chain joins TRBV6-5 to TRBJ2-3, with D uncertain. This CDR3 spans 15 amino acids. V was clipped by 7 bases and J by 4 bases, with 18 bases between them. Germline V CDR1 and CDR2: MNHEY, SVGAGI. CDR3 in DNA: TGTGCCAGCAAGCGCTCGAGAGGTGGTGCAGATACGCAGTATTTT. Translated, it gives CASKRSRGGADTQYF.

The CDR3 protein is CASREQGFSYEQYF. CDR3 nucleotides: TGTGCCAGCAGGGAACAGGGGTTCAGCTACGAGCAGTACTTC. This chain links TRBV28 with TRBJ2-7; 7 bases agree with TRBD1. With 6 bases clipped from V and 3 bases from J, the junction kept 8 bases outside the gene matches. The CDR3 contains 14 residues. From germline, CDR1 is MDHEN and CDR2 SYDVKM.

The chain couples TRBV2 to TRBJ2-4; TRBD2 is a possible D gene (6 bases). Trimming left V 7 bases short and J 15 bases short, with 34 bases between. This CDR3 region has 17 residues. Looked up from germline, CDR1 is SNHLY and CDR2 is FYNNEI. For the CDR3, the DNA is TGTGCCAGCAAGGGAGGTCAGAGAGGTCTATTGGGTCCTCCCCTGTACTTC. Amino acid sequence: CASKGGQRGLLGPPLYF.

The chain recombines TRBV28 with TRBJ1-3; the match to TRBD1 covers 7 bases. Looked up from germline, CDR1 is MDHEN and CDR2 is SYDVKM. The V and J ends lost 6 bases and 3 bases, in that order; junction bases with no gene match: 5. The CDR3 spans 14 residues. The CDR3 DNA sequence: TGTGCCAGCAGCGCAGGGGGTTTTGGAAACACCATATATTTT. This encodes CASSAGGFGNTIYF.

The V call is TRBV14, the J call TRBJ1-5; D is possibly TRBD1 (6 bases). The CDR3 extends over 11 amino acids. Trimming removed 8 bases at V and 5 bases at J, with 7 bases between. The germline CDR1 and CDR2 sequences are SGHDN and FVKESK. CDR3: CASPGDQPQHF. The DNA for the CDR3 is TGTGCCAGCCCAGGGGATCAGCCCCAGCATTTT.

The chain joins TRBV5-1 to TRBJ2-7; 7 bases match TRBD2. The CDR3 length is 17 residues. Germline CDR1 is SGHRS and CDR2 is YFSETQ. After removal of 4 bases from V and 3 bases from J, the junction contained 16 bases not matched to a gene. Here the CDR3 DNA reads TGCGCCAGCAGCAGCTTGGTCAGCGGGGCTAGGGACTACGAGCAGTACTTC. Its translation: CASSSLVSGARDYEQYF. Full variable domain (outside the CDR3, taken from reference TRBV5-1 and TRBJ2-7): KAGVTQTPRYLIKTRGQQVTLSCSPISGHRSVSWYQQTPGQGLQFLFEYFSETQRNKGNFPGRFSGRQFSNSRSEMNVSTLELGDSALYLCASSSLVSGARDYEQYFGPGTRLTVT.

For this clone: This sample includes further DNA sequences coding for the same CDR3. V is TRBV5-1 and J is TRBJ2-7; 11 nucleotides line up with TRBD1. V was clipped by 3 bases and J by 5 bases; unmatched bases: 4. Germline V lookup: CDR1 SGHRS, CDR2 YFSETQ. CDR3 size: 14 residues. CDR3 in DNA: TGCGCCAGCAGCTCCGGGACAGGGGGTGACGAGCAGTACTTC. It translates to CASSSGTGGDEQYF.